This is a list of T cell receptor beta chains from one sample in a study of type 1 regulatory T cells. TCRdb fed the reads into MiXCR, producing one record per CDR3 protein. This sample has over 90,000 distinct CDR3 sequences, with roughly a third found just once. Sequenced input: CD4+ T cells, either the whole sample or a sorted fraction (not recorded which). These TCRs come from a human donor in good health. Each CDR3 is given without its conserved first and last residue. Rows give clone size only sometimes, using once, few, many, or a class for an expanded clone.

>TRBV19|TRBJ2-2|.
ASRLAGGPNTGELF
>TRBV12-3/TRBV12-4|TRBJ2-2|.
ASSSQGPGELF
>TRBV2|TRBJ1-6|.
ASSAIGPPDGSPLH
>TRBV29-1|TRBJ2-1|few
SVPRGGPYNEQF
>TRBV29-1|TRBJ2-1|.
SSTGLAGGPIEQF
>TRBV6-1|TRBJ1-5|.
ASSEAKGSRNQPQH
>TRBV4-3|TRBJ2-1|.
ASSQEPGATYNEQF
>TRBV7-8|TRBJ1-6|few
ASSSFGNEGAIRSPLH
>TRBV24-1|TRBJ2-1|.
ATKGQGQGSYNEQF
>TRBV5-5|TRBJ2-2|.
ASSTGPWGNGELF
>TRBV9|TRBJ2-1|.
ASRPVGEGPYNEQF
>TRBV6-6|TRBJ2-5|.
ASSPSRKQETQY
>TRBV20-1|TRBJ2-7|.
SATRTQGRDEQY
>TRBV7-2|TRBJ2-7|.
ASSIGDRDYEQY
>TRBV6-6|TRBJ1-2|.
ASSYSLEQLYGYT
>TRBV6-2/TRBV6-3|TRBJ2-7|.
ASRAGGVYEQY
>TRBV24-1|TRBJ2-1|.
ATSDRRTGLDEQF
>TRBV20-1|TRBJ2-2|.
SARGRAGTNTGELF
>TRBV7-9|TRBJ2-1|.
ASSFVEAGDEQF
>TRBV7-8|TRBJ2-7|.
ASSPLVTSGRSYEQY
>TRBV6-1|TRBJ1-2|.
ASSETWGDGYT
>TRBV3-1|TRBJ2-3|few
ASSQKGQTTDTQY
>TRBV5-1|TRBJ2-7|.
ASSSLADSTYEQY
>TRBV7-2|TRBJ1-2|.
ASSLGVWDKDGYT
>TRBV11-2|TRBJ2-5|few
ASNQIAEPEIQY
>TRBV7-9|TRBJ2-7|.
ASSPLDKGPGTEQY
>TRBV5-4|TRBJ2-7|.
ASSSGTLSSYEQY
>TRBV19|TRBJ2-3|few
ASSTRLGGQNTDTQY
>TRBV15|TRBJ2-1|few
ATSRTLAGGPSIYNEQF
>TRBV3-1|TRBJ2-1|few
ASSPRDRRLPGLF
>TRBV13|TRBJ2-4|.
ASSLGGVAKNIQY